This T cell receptor beta chain was found in a study of Ad26.COV2.S vaccination and SARS-CoV-2 variants. Turning to the study itself: Intramuscular Ad26.COV2.S doses were given once or twice, 56 days apart. Study-wide results and caveats: Spike-specific TCR breadth ran higher among vaccine recipients than placebo recipients.

Treatment described: some 19 received Ad26.COV2.S at low or high dose, single or two shots; a few received placebo; per-sample allocation not given. Samples came from day 63 after the first vaccine or placebo injection. Boston hosted the donor, who was an adult aged 18-55 years. The study used a vaccine consisting of an Ad26 vector that expressed Wuhan-strain SARS-CoV-2 spike. In regard to this clone: The antigen is unknown.

The CDR3 runs to 16 residues. Germline CDR1 and CDR2: MGHRA and YSYEKL. V lost 0 bases, J lost 7 bases, and 2 bases stayed unmatched. TCRdb's table, derived via immunoSEQ multiplex PCR, lists solely in-frame clones and lacks some. Of hundreds of thousands of clones in the sample, 75% to 95% were seen once. This clonotype originated in a person aged 18-60 years who received the Ad26.COV2.S COVID-19 vaccine or a placebo. The V gene is TRBV4-1, the J gene TRBJ2-1; the match to TRBD2 covers 14 bases. Sequencing used peripheral blood, obtained in a trial of Ad26.COV2.S vaccine versus placebo. The DNA of the CDR3 is TGCGCCAGCAGCCAAGAGACTAGCGGGAGGGGTAATGAGCAGTTCTTC. It codes for CASSQETSGRGNEQFF.